One sample yielded the 15 T cell receptor beta chains listed below, sequenced in a study of blood T cell repertoires in COVID-19. Profiled with immunoSEQ multiplex PCR; TCRdb holds only in-frame clones, not every one. Found here are about 110,000 clones, nearly 85% of them singletons; the top ten hold around 6.7%. The source material was peripheral blood. All receptors derive from a woman between 50 and 59 years old with acute or convalescent COVID-19.

The chain couples TRBV11-3 to TRBJ2-2, with D possibly TRBD2 on 6 matching bases. The V and J ends lost 1 base and 2 bases respectively, with 8 bases between them. There are 15 residues in the CDR3. Germline CDR1 is SGHNT and CDR2 is YENEEA. DNA for the CDR3: TGTGCCAGCAGCTTAGCGGGGGTAAACACCGGGGAGCTGTTTTTT. Protein sequence: CASSLAGVNTGELFF.

This chain uses TRBV2 with TRBJ2-2; 9 bases fit TRBD1. Per the germline V gene, CDR1 is SNHLY and CDR2 is FYNNEI. J gave up 4 bases and V 10 bases, and 7 bases lay outside the gene matches. The CDR3 is made up of 14 amino acids. DNA of the CDR3: TGTGCCACAGGGACAGGGCTAAGCACCGGGGAGCTGTTTTTT. Protein sequence: CATGTGLSTGELFF.

The J gene is TRBJ2-7, the V gene TRBV2; the D gene is possibly TRBD1 (5 bases). The CDR3 is 15 residues long. CDR1 and CDR2 (germline): SNHLY, FYNNEI. Trimming shortened V by 8 bases and J by 2 bases, and 19 bases separated the two germline ends. CDR3: CASGEGGRATYEQYF. CDR3 DNA sequence: TGTGCCAGCGGAGAAGGCGGCAGGGCGACCTACGAGCAGTACTTC.

The V call is TRBV24-1, the J call TRBJ1-6; D remains unclear. Trimming cost V 10 bases and J 10 bases, with 19 bases left between them. The length of the CDR3 is 14 residues. CDR1 KGHDR and CDR2 SFDVKD come from the germline V gene. The CDR3 sequence is CATRQMKRGSPLHF. The CDR3 bases are TGTGCCACGCGTCAGATGAAACGAGGATCACCCCTCCACTTT.

This chain uses TRBV7-6 with TRBJ2-7; TRBD1 agrees at 10 bases. The J segment lost 4 bases and the V segment lost 0 bases, leaving 3 bases of the junction unmatched. Per the germline V gene, CDR1 is SGHVS and CDR2 is FNYEAQ. The CDR3 is 15 amino acids. DNA of the CDR3: TGTGCCAGCAGCTTAGCGGGACAGGGGCAGTACGAGCAGTACTTC. This sequence encodes CASSLAGQGQYEQYF.

V and J are TRBV11-3 and TRBJ1-1, with D tentatively TRBD1 (6 bases). The germline V gene encodes CDR1 SGHNT and CDR2 YENEEA. With 3 bases removed from V and 5 bases from J, the gap between germline ends came to 10 bases. This CDR3 contains 13 residues. The chain's CDR3 is CASSFTRGTEAFF. The CDR3 bases are TGTGCCAGCAGCTTTACAAGGGGGACTGAAGCTTTCTTT.

This clone came up a few times. The J gene is TRBJ1-2, the V gene TRBV4-1, with 8 bases fitting TRBD1. J was trimmed by 4 bases and V by 2 bases; bases with no gene match: 9. Per the germline V gene, CDR1 is MGHRA and CDR2 is YSYEKL. This CDR3 spans 16 amino acids. CDR3 protein: CASSQPTRGLGYGYTF. As DNA, the CDR3 is TGCGCCAGCAGCCAACCCACCAGGGGGCTTGGCTATGGCTACACCTTC.

The chain links TRBV9 to TRBJ1-6, with D possibly matching TRBD1 (6 bases). Trimming removed 2 bases at V and 4 bases at J, with 16 bases between. CDR3 length: 17 amino acids. CDR1 is SGDLS, CDR2 YYNGEE, per germline. CDR3 nucleotide sequence: TGTGCCAGCAGCGTCGGTGGGGCAGGGGCTTATAATTCACCCCTCCACTTT. It codes for CASSVGGAGAYNSPLHF.

The chain carries TRBV6-6 and TRBJ1-6, with D tentatively TRBD1 (5 bases). Germline CDR1 and CDR2: MNHNY and SVGAGI (reference sequence). CDR3 length: 14 residues. V was shortened by 6 bases and J by 10 bases, with 16 bases between the two germline ends. The CDR3 DNA follows: TGTGCCAGCAGCCTAAAGGAGGGGAACTCACCCCTCCACTTT. The encoded protein is CASSLKEGNSPLHF.

This chain uses TRBV13 with TRBJ2-7; 8 bases agree with TRBD2. With 0 bases clipped from V and 7 bases from J, the junction kept 11 bases outside the gene matches. Germline-derived CDR1 and CDR2 are PRHDT and FYEKMQ (reference sequence). The CDR3 extends over 16 amino acids. CDR3 in DNA: TGTGCCAGCAGCTTAGGCCAGGCGGGGGGCCGTTGGGAGCAGTACTTC. Encoded protein: CASSLGQAGGRWEQYF.

The chain joins TRBV11-2 to TRBJ2-6; D remains ambiguous. V was clipped by 5 bases and J by 1 base, with 9 bases between them. The CDR3 sequence is 15 residues long. Per the germline V gene, CDR1 is SGHAT and CDR2 is FQNNGV. In nucleotides, the CDR3 is TGTGCCAGCAGCCCCAGTGGTTCTGGGGCCAACGTCCTGACTTTC. Translation gives CASSPSGSGANVLTF. Based on the CDR3 plus reference TRBV11-2 and TRBJ2-6, the full variable domain is EAGVAQSPRYKIIEKRQSVAFWCNPISGHATLYWYQQILGQGPKLLIQFQNNGVVDDSQLPKDRFSAERLKGVDSTLKIQPAKLEDSAVYLCASSPSGSGANVLTFGAGSRLTVL.

This clone was counted once. Other DNA sequences of this sample code for an identical CDR3. The rearrangement joins TRBV27 to TRBJ1-2, with 8 bases aligning to TRBD1. Germline V gene lookup returns CDR1 MNHEY and CDR2 SMNVEV (reference sequence). With V trimmed by 4 bases and J by 2 bases, 3 bases remained unmatched. CDR3 length: 14 residues. CDR3 protein: CASSSRTGNYGYTF. In DNA, the CDR3 is TGTGCCAGCAGTTCTCGGACAGGGAACTATGGCTACACCTTC.

The CDR3 DNA sequence: TGTGCCAGCAGTTGGACAGGGAGCGGTGGAAACACCATATATTTT. Amino acid sequence: CASSWTGSGGNTIYF. The gene calls are TRBV28 and TRBJ1-3, with 8 bases lining up with TRBD1. The junction had 5 bases not matched to a gene; V was cut back by 4 bases and J by 3 bases. CDR1 is MDHEN, CDR2 SYDVKM, per germline. This CDR3 is 15 amino acids long.

This clone was found a few times. This chain joins TRBV19 and TRBJ2-6; D is perhaps TRBD1 (5 bases). The ends were cut back, 7 bases at V and 1 base at J, with 11 bases in the middle. The CDR3 has 15 residues. Per germline, CDR1 LNHDA and CDR2 SQIVND (reference sequence). The CDR3: CASTLKGSGANVLTF. In DNA, the CDR3 is TGTGCCAGTACTCTCAAGGGGTCTGGGGCCAACGTCCTGACTTTC.

This chain uses TRBV6-2 or TRBV6-3 with TRBJ2-2; the match to TRBD2 covers 9 bases. The CDR3 has 13 residues. Trimming took 5 bases from V and 6 from J; bases not matched to a gene: 1. Germline V CDR1 and CDR2: MNHEY, SVGEGT. The CDR3 sequence is CASSGGGAGELFF. In nucleotides, the CDR3 is TGTGCCAGCAGTGGCGGGGGGGCCGGGGAGCTGTTTTTT.